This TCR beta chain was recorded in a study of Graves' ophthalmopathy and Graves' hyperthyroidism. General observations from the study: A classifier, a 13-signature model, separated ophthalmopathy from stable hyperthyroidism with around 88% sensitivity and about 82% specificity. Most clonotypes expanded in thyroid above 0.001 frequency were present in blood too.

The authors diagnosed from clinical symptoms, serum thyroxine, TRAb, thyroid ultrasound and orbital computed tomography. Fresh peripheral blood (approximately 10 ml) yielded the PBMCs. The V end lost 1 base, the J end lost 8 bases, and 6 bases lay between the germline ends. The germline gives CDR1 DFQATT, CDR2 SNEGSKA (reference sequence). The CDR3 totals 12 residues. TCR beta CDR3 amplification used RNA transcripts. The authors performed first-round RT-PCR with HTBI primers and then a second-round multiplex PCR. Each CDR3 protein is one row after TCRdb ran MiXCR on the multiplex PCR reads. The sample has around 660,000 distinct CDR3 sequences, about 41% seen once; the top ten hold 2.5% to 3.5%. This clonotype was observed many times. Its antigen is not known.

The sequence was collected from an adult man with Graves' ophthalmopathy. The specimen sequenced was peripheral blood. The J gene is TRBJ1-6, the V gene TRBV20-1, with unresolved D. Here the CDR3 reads CSARVADSPLHF. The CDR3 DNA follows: TGCAGTGCTAGAGTCGCCGATTCACCCCTCCACTTT.